This T cell receptor (beta chain) was sequenced in a study of T-cell reconstitution after alpha-beta-depleted transplantation in children. Preparing the TCRbeta library involved the use of unique molecular identifiers. TCRdb re-derived calls from the PCR reads in MiXCR, one entry per CDR3 protein. The sample contains 800,000 to 1,000,000 distinct CDR3 sequences, roughly 29% of which appear only once. V was trimmed by 3 bases and J by 3 bases, leaving 15 bases between them. This CDR3 contains 15 residues. CDR1 ENHRY and CDR2 SYGVKD come from the germline V gene. The chain combines TRBV10-3 with TRBJ2-7; TRBD1 is a possible D gene (6 bases). The source material was PBMCs, mostly from graft donor cells, sampled 360 days after TCRalphabeta/CD19-depleted stem cell transplant. The TCR originated in a boy younger than two who had a stem cell transplant for SCID, so the T cells may come from the graft donor. CDR3 sequence reads: CAISDDRYTHYEQYF. In DNA, the CDR3 is TGTGCCATCAGTGACGACAGGTACACCCACTACGAGCAGTACTTC.